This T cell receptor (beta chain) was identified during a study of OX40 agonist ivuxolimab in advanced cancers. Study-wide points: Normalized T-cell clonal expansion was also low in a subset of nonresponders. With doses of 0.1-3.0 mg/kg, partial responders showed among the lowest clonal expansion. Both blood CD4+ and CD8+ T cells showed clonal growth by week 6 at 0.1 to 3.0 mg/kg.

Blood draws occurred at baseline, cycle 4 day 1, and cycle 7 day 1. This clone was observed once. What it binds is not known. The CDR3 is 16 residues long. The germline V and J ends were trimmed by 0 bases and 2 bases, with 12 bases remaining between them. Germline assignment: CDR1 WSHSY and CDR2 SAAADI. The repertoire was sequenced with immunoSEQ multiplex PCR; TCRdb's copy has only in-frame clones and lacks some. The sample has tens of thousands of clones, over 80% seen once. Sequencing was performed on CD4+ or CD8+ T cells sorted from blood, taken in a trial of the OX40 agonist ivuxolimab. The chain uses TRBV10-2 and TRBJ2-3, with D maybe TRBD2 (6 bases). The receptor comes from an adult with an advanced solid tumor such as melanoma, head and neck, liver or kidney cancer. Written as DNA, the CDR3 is TGCGCCAGCAGTGAGTCGACGGGGGAGTTCACAGATACGCAGTATTTT. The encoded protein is CASSESTGEFTDTQYF.